These T cell receptor beta chains were read from a single sample in a study of T-cell memory formation after mild COVID-19. TCRdb fed the 5' RACE reads into MiXCR, producing one record per CDR3 protein. The table has around 310,000 distinct CDR3 sequences, approximately 15% seen once. The sequenced sample consisted of PBMCs or a T cell subset sorted from them (not recorded which). Receptor source: a man between 18 and 29 years old who had mild COVID-19 (a few samples of this study predate the infection). Cell type and time point are not known. Both conserved end residues are part of each CDR3. D genes are given only for firm matches. For some rows the clone size is stated as once, few or many, or as a class when expanded; others skip it.

j_gene: TRBJ2-7; v_gene: TRBV12-3/TRBV12-4; d_gene: NA; abundance: NA; CDR3aa: CASGPGSYEQYF; CDR3nt: TGTGCCAGCGGCCCGGGGTCCTACGAGCAGTACTTC
j_gene: TRBJ1-1; v_gene: TRBV7-9; d_gene: NA; abundance: once; CDR3aa: CASSFPTRGDTEAFF; CDR3nt: TGTGCCAGCAGCTTCCCGACCCGAGGGGACACTGAAGCTTTCTTT
j_gene: TRBJ1-2; v_gene: TRBV20-1; d_gene: NA; abundance: few; CDR3aa: CSARVAGSPRGYTF; CDR3nt: TGCAGTGCTAGAGTGGCAGGCTCGCCGCGTGGCTACACCTTC
j_gene: TRBJ1-5; v_gene: TRBV7-9; d_gene: NA; abundance: few; CDR3aa: CASSPQDQPQHF; CDR3nt: TGTGCCAGCAGCCCCCAAGATCAGCCCCAGCATTTT
j_gene: TRBJ1-1; v_gene: TRBV20-1; d_gene: NA; abundance: NA; CDR3aa: CSARSAGTLNTEAFF; CDR3nt: TGCAGTGCTAGAAGCGCCGGGACATTGAACACTGAAGCTTTCTTT
j_gene: TRBJ2-6; v_gene: TRBV5-1; d_gene: TRBD2; abundance: once; CDR3aa: CASSLGGVATVLTF; CDR3nt: TGCGCCAGCAGCCTGGGGGGGGTTGCCACCGTCCTGACTTTC
j_gene: TRBJ2-1; v_gene: TRBV12-3/TRBV12-4; d_gene: NA; abundance: NA; CDR3aa: CASRLAVSSYNEQFF; CDR3nt: TGTGCCAGTCGTTTAGCGGTTAGCTCCTACAATGAGCAGTTCTTC
j_gene: TRBJ2-1; v_gene: TRBV4-1; d_gene: TRBD2; abundance: NA; CDR3aa: CASSLQREKFF; CDR3nt: TGCGCCAGCAGCCTTCAGCGGGAGAAGTTCTTC
j_gene: TRBJ1-2; v_gene: TRBV18; d_gene: NA; abundance: many; CDR3aa: CASSPNGGAGGYTF; CDR3nt: TGTGCCAGCTCACCCAACGGTGGGGCTGGCGGCTACACCTTC
j_gene: TRBJ1-6; v_gene: TRBV5-6; d_gene: TRBD1; abundance: few; CDR3aa: CASRIRDRNSPLHF; CDR3nt: TGTGCCAGCAGGATCCGGGACAGGAATTCACCCCTCCACTTT
j_gene: TRBJ2-4; v_gene: TRBV7-2; d_gene: TRBD1; abundance: NA; CDR3aa: CARSSGTVKNIQYF; CDR3nt: TGTGCCAGAAGCTCCGGGACAGTCAAAAACATTCAGTACTTC
j_gene: TRBJ1-1; v_gene: TRBV5-4; d_gene: NA; abundance: many; CDR3aa: CASSFEIGGQGEAFF; CDR3nt: TGTGCCAGCAGCTTTGAGATCGGGGGGCAGGGTGAAGCTTTCTTT
j_gene: TRBJ2-3; v_gene: TRBV6-4; d_gene: NA; abundance: many; CDR3aa: CASSDEGGAADTQYF; CDR3nt: TGTGCCAGCAGTGACGAGGGGGGGGCCGCAGATACGCAGTATTTT
j_gene: TRBJ1-6; v_gene: TRBV9; d_gene: NA; abundance: NA; CDR3aa: CASSVDGQYNSPLHF; CDR3nt: TGTGCCAGCAGCGTAGACGGACAGTATAATTCACCCCTCCACTTT
j_gene: TRBJ2-7; v_gene: TRBV20-1; d_gene: TRBD2; abundance: once; CDR3aa: CSAHQGPSGGEQYF; CDR3nt: TGCAGTGCGCACCAGGGACCTTCGGGGGGAGAGCAGTACTTC
j_gene: TRBJ2-3; v_gene: TRBV5-1; d_gene: TRBD2; abundance: NA; CDR3aa: CASSFNPGGLADTQYF; CDR3nt: TGCGCCAGCAGCTTTAATCCGGGGGGGCTTGCAGATACGCAGTATTTT
j_gene: TRBJ2-2; v_gene: TRBV14; d_gene: NA; abundance: few; CDR3aa: CASSQESAVTGELFF; CDR3nt: TGTGCCAGCAGCCAAGAGTCGGCAGTTACCGGGGAGCTGTTTTTT
j_gene: TRBJ2-2; v_gene: TRBV5-1; d_gene: TRBD1; abundance: NA; CDR3aa: CASSSGTGNGVAGELFF; CDR3nt: TGCGCCAGCAGCTCCGGGACAGGGAACGGAGTCGCCGGGGAGCTGTTTTTT
j_gene: TRBJ1-2; v_gene: TRBV6-5; d_gene: NA; abundance: NA; CDR3aa: CASSYSSHLLYGYTF; CDR3nt: TGTGCCAGCAGTTACTCGAGTCATCTGCTTTATGGCTACACCTTC
j_gene: TRBJ1-1; v_gene: TRBV30; d_gene: TRBD1; abundance: few; CDR3aa: CAGRQGLNTEAFF; CDR3nt: TGTGCCGGCCGACAGGGACTGAACACTGAAGCTTTCTTT
j_gene: TRBJ1-6; v_gene: TRBV10-3; d_gene: TRBD1; abundance: NA; CDR3aa: CAISRDRAALSPPLHF; CDR3nt: TGTGCCATCAGCCGGGACAGGGCCGCATTGTCGCCACCCCTCCACTTT
j_gene: TRBJ2-1; v_gene: TRBV30; d_gene: NA; abundance: few; CDR3aa: CAWTLGHNEQFF; CDR3nt: TGTGCCTGGACACTAGGACACAATGAGCAGTTCTTC
j_gene: TRBJ2-1; v_gene: TRBV11-1; d_gene: NA; abundance: NA; CDR3aa: CASSWSYNEQFF; CDR3nt: TGTGCCAGCAGCTGGTCCTACAATGAGCAGTTCTTC
j_gene: TRBJ2-5; v_gene: TRBV5-6; d_gene: TRBD2; abundance: few; CDR3aa: CASSWPSGGVEKETQYF; CDR3nt: TGTGCCAGCAGCTGGCCTAGCGGGGGCGTAGAGAAGGAGACCCAGTACTTC
j_gene: TRBJ1-1; v_gene: TRBV24-1; d_gene: NA; abundance: NA; CDR3aa: CATSDGDEEGEAFF; CDR3nt: TGTGCCACCAGTGATGGAGACGAGGAAGGTGAAGCTTTCTTT
j_gene: TRBJ1-1; v_gene: TRBV20-1; d_gene: NA; abundance: NA; CDR3aa: CSARDVFEGGVTEAFF; CDR3nt: TGCAGTGCTAGAGATGTCTTCGAGGGAGGGGTCACTGAAGCTTTCTTT
j_gene: TRBJ1-5; v_gene: TRBV7-9; d_gene: NA; abundance: NA; CDR3aa: CASSLSTGFQPQHF; CDR3nt: TGTGCCAGCAGCTTAAGTACAGGATTTCAGCCCCAGCATTTT
j_gene: TRBJ1-3; v_gene: TRBV4-2; d_gene: NA; abundance: few; CDR3aa: CASSQESGGTTGNTIYF; CDR3nt: TGTGCCAGCAGCCAAGAGTCGGGAGGGACAACTGGAAACACCATATATTTT
j_gene: TRBJ2-2; v_gene: TRBV21-1; d_gene: NA; abundance: few; CDR3aa: CASSKNRGPGSCFF; CDR3nt: NA
j_gene: TRBJ2-5; v_gene: TRBV12-3/TRBV12-4; d_gene: TRBD1; abundance: NA; CDR3aa: CASSPPGQGRVAQYF; CDR3nt: TGTGCCAGCAGCCCACCGGGACAGGGAAGAGTGGCCCAGTACTTC
j_gene: TRBJ2-2; v_gene: TRBV5-1; d_gene: NA; abundance: NA; CDR3aa: CASSLNPATNTGELFF; CDR3nt: TGCGCCAGCAGCCTGAACCCGGCGACGAACACCGGGGAGCTGTTTTTT